Listed below are T cell receptor beta chains from one sample, sequenced in a study of naive CD8 T cells in extremely preterm neonates. Clones were read by immunoSEQ multiplex PCR, and TCRdb kept only the in-frame ones, dropping some. The sample contains tens of thousands of clones, about 91% of which appear only once. The specimen sequenced was naive CD8+ T cells from cord blood. These receptors were obtained from a boy who was born preterm. Both conserved end residues are part of each CDR3. The D gene is left open where the match is weak. Not every row has a clone size; where given, it reads once, few, many or a size class.

size	J	V	D	DNA	CDR3
NA	TRBJ2-7	TRBV11-2	NA	TGTGCCAGCAGCTTCGGGACCTACGAGCAGTACTTC	CASSFGTYEQYF
NA	TRBJ2-1	TRBV30	TRBD2	TGTGCCTGGAGACTAGCGTACAATGAGCAGTTCTTC	CAWRLAYNEQFF
once	TRBJ1-1	TRBV27	NA	TGTGCCAGTCAACAGAACACTGAAGCTTTCTTT	CASQQNTEAFF
few	TRBJ1-6	TRBV6-5	TRBD1	TGTGCCAGCAGTTGGGACAGCTCCTATAATTCACCCCTCCACTTT	CASSWDSSYNSPLHF
NA	TRBJ2-2	TRBV4-1	NA	TGCGCCAGCAGGGGGGGATGGAACACCGGGGAGCTGTTTTTT	CASRGGWNTGELFF
NA	TRBJ1-2	TRBV7-3	NA	TGTGCCAGCAGCTTAGAAGGCTATGGCTACACCTTC	CASSLEGYGYTF
NA	TRBJ2-5	TRBV5-1	NA	TGCGCCAGCAGCTTGGGTGGGTACCAAGAGACCCAGTACTTC	CASSLGGYQETQYF
NA	TRBJ2-1	TRBV19	TRBD2	TGTGCCAGTAGTATAACTAGCGGGGGGAATGAGCAGTTCTTC	CASSITSGGNEQFF
once	TRBJ2-3	TRBV9	NA	TGTGCCAGCAGCGTAGGAGATACGCAGTATTTT	CASSVGDTQYF
NA	TRBJ2-7	TRBV21-1	NA	TGTGCCAGCAGCAAACCGGGACACTACGAGCAGTACTTC	CASSKPGHYEQYF
NA	TRBJ2-1	TRBV5-8	TRBD2	TGTGCCAGCAGCTTGGGACTAGCGGGGGGGCTTTTTGAGCAGTTCTTC	CASSLGLAGGLFEQFF
once	TRBJ2-2	TRBV9	NA	TGTGCCAGCAGCGTAGATATCGGGGAGCTGTTTTTT	CASSVDIGELFF
NA	TRBJ1-1	TRBV19	NA	TGTGCCAGTAGTATAGCGCCCCTTACTGAAGCTTTCTTT	CASSIAPLTEAFF
NA	TRBJ1-1	TRBV5-1	TRBD1	TGCGCCAGCAGCTTGGACAGGGGCACTGAAGCTTTCTTT	CASSLDRGTEAFF
NA	TRBJ2-3	TRBV21-1	NA	TGTGCCAGCAGCAAAGCGAGCGGGGGGACAGATACGCAGTATTTT	CASSKASGGTDTQYF
NA	TRBJ2-3	TRBV13	NA	TGTGCCAGCATGTTGCGGGCCCAAGTCACAGATACGCAGTATTTT	CASMLRAQVTDTQYF
NA	TRBJ2-1	TRBV10-1	NA	TGCGCCAGCAGTGGACTAGAAAATGAGCAGTTCTTC	CASSGLENEQFF